One and the same sample provided the 27 T cell receptor beta chains below, sequenced in a study of blood T cell repertoires in COVID-19. Measured with immunoSEQ multiplex PCR; TCRdb has only the in-frame clones, and not every one. Of more than 300,000 clones listed, 87% are singletons. Sequencing input: PBMCs or T cells enriched from blood (not recorded which). Receptors were obtained from a woman aged 30 to 39 who had recovered from COVID-19.

The chain links TRBV10-3 to TRBJ2-3; 10 bases align to TRBD2. The J segment lost 6 bases and the V segment lost 11 bases, leaving 14 bases of the junction unmatched. CDR3 length: 15 residues. Germline V gene data show CDR1 as ENHRY and CDR2 as SYGVKD. The CDR3 DNA sequence: TGTGCCGCCAGATCTAGCGGGGGAGGGCGGGATACGCAGTATTTT. This gives the protein CAARSSGGGRDTQYF.

Comments on this clone: One end of the junction varies from germline; a read error may be responsible. The chain links TRBV3-1 (or the pseudogene TRBV3-2) to TRBJ1-4, with 8 positions matching TRBD1. Germline V CDR1 and CDR2: LGHDT, YNNKEL (reference sequence). CDR3 length: 13 amino acids. As DNA, the CDR3 is TGTGCCAGCAGCCAGGACAGACAGGGGCCCTGGAACTTT. Amino acid sequence: CASSQDRQGPWNF.

The genes are TRBV27 and TRBJ1-6; D is unresolved. CDR1 MNHEY and CDR2 SMNVEV come from the germline V gene (reference sequence). V lost 2 bases, J lost 5 bases, and 7 bases lay in between. This CDR3 is built from 14 residues. As DNA, the CDR3 is TGTGCCAGCAGTTTAGAACAGCATAATTCACCCCTCCACTTT. Residues: CASSLEQHNSPLHF.

The rearrangement uses TRBV12-5 and TRBJ2-7; TRBD1 matches 7 bases. Germline V gives CDR1 LGHNT, CDR2 FRNRAP. The trim removed 1 base at V and 0 bases at J, leaving 6 bases unmatched. This CDR3 spans 16 amino acids. Here the CDR3 DNA reads TGTGCTAGTGGTTTGGGGGACAGCTTCATCTCCTACGAGCAGTACTTC. Its translation: CASGLGDSFISYEQYF. Combining the CDR3 with reference TRBV12-5 and TRBJ2-7 gives the whole variable domain DARVTQTPRHKVTEMGQEVTMRCQPILGHNTVFWYRQTMMQGLELLAYFRNRAPLDDSGMPKDRFSAEMPDATLATLKIQPSEPRDSAVYFCASGLGDSFISYEQYFGPGTRLTVT.

The chain recombines TRBV2 with TRBJ1-1; TRBD1 matches 7 bases. The CDR3 has 14 residues. The V segment lost 3 bases and the J segment 3 bases; nucleotides outside the gene matches: 4. Germline values: CDR1 SNHLY, CDR2 FYNNEI. For the CDR3, the DNA is TGTGCCAGCAGTGAGGAGGGGGCGGACACTGAAGCTTTCTTT. Protein: CASSEEGADTEAFF.

The chain uses TRBV19 and TRBJ1-2, with 8 bases identical to TRBD1. CDR1 and CDR2 from the germline V gene are LNHDA and SQIVND (reference sequence). The CDR3 spans 15 residues. V was clipped by 5 bases and J by 4 bases; unmatched bases: 9. The DNA of the CDR3 is TGTGCCAGTAGTCTAACCCGGGACAGGTCCTATGGCTACACCTTC. This encodes CASSLTRDRSYGYTF.

The V and J genes are TRBV11-2 and TRBJ1-2; TRBD1 matches 7 bases. This CDR3 spans 15 amino acids. Per germline, CDR1 SGHAT and CDR2 FQNNGV. Unmatched junction bases numbered 10, after V lost 3 bases and J lost 6 bases. CDR3 in amino acids: CASSLAGGGVNGYTF. CDR3 in DNA: TGTGCCAGCAGCTTGGCAGGGGGTGGGGTAAATGGCTACACCTTC.

This clone was detected a few times. Within the sample, other DNA sequences also encode this same CDR3. This chain links TRBV18 with TRBJ1-1; no clear D gene. CDR1 and CDR2 from the germline V gene are KGHSH and LQKENI. CDR3 size: 15 residues. Trimming removed 2 bases at V and 0 bases at J, with 10 bases between. This chain's CDR3 is CASSPDRGLNTEAFF. The CDR3 nucleotides read TGTGCCAGCTCACCAGACCGGGGATTGAACACTGAAGCTTTCTTT.

The chain combines TRBV5-1 with TRBJ1-6; 7 positions match TRBD1. The germline gives CDR1 SGHRS, CDR2 YFSETQ. The CDR3 has 14 amino acids. J gave up 10 bases and V 7 bases, and 11 bases lay outside the gene matches. Written as DNA, the CDR3 is TGCGCCAGCCAGCTTCCCCAGGGGGGATCACCCCTCCACTTT. Its translation: CASQLPQGGSPLHF.

J is TRBJ1-2 and V is TRBV6-4, with 7 bases aligning to TRBD1. CDR3 length equals 13 residues. Germline lookup yields CDR1 MRHNA and CDR2 SNTAGT. Germline trimming cut 5 bases from V and 4 bases from J; bases unmatched to any gene: 4. This CDR3 reads CASSSQGTYGYTF. CDR3 in DNA: TGTGCCAGCAGTTCACAGGGGACCTATGGCTACACCTTC.

V is TRBV3-1 (or the pseudogene TRBV3-2) and J is TRBJ2-3; possibly TRBD1 for D (7 bases). V was trimmed by 3 bases and J by 1 base, leaving 17 bases between them. The germline V gene has CDR1 LGHDT and CDR2 YNNKEL (reference sequence). The CDR3 is 17 amino acids. The CDR3 spells CASSHHRGGVGTDTQYF. For the CDR3, the DNA is TGTGCCAGCAGCCATCACAGGGGCGGGGTGGGCACAGATACGCAGTATTTT.

The table lists this clone with a count of one. A single base separates this from a much larger clone, so it may be a read error. This chain joins TRBV7-9 and TRBJ2-1; tentatively, D is TRBD2 (6 bases). V was cut by 5 bases and J by 3 bases, with 17 bases left in between. Per the germline V gene, CDR1 is SEHNR and CDR2 is FQNEAQ (reference sequence). CDR3 length: 16 amino acids. CDR3 nucleotides: TGTGCCAGCAGCAACACTGCGGGGCTAGGCTACAATGAGCAGTTCTTC. This codes for CASSNTAGLGYNEQFF.

This chain uses TRBV25-1 with TRBJ2-7; D unresolved. Germline CDR1 is MGHDK and CDR2 is SYGVNS. V was shortened by 3 bases and J by 2 bases, with 2 bases between the two germline ends. The CDR3 runs 11 residues. The CDR3 region has the DNA TGTGCCAGCAGTGACACCTACGAGCAGTACTTC. Residues: CASSDTYEQYF.

The count of this clone is one. The genes are TRBV9 and TRBJ1-1; a weak D match, TRBD1 (6 bases). CDR3 length equals 14 residues. V lost 2 bases and J 4 bases, leaving 12 bases between the germline ends. The germline V gene encodes CDR1 SGDLS and CDR2 YYNGEE. The CDR3 DNA reads as TGTGCCAGCAGCGTCACAGGGTCCGGCACTGAAGCTTTCTTT. Amino acid sequence: CASSVTGSGTEAFF.

The chain recombines TRBV4-1 with TRBJ1-3, with 7 bases aligning to TRBD1. CDR1 and CDR2 from the germline V gene are MGHRA and YSYEKL. With V trimmed by 3 bases and J by 4 bases, 6 bases remained unmatched. The CDR3 runs to 15 residues. CDR3 in DNA: TGCGCCAGCAGCCAGGGCGGGACAGCAGGAAACACCATATATTTT. Amino acids: CASSQGGTAGNTIYF.

The chain uses TRBV4-1 and TRBJ1-2; no reliable D call. The CDR3 sequence is 16 residues long. V lost 2 bases and J 0 bases, leaving 13 bases between the germline ends. CDR1 MGHRA and CDR2 YSYEKL come from the germline V gene. CDR3 nucleotides: TGCGCCAGCAGCCAAATTTCGGGTTTGGCTAACTATGGCTACACCTTC. It codes for CASSQISGLANYGYTF.

V is TRBV7-3 and J is TRBJ2-1; D perhaps matches TRBD2 (5 bases). Trimming took 2 bases from V and 0 from J, leaving 17 bases between them. CDR1 and CDR2 from the germline V gene are SGHTA and FQGTGA. This CDR3 contains 18 residues. DNA for the CDR3: TGTGCCAGCAGCTTAGAGGGCGCATCCCCCAGCTCCTACAATGAGCAGTTCTTC. Translating gives CASSLEGASPSSYNEQFF.

This rearrangement joins TRBV21-1 to TRBJ1-1; TRBD1 is the table's D call, not checked against the DNA. TRBV21-1 is a pseudogene locus. The CDR3 contains 13 residues. Here the CDR3 DNA reads TGTGCCAGCAGCGACAGGGGGGAAACTGAAGCTTTCTTT. Protein: CASSDRGETEAFF.

The V and J genes are TRBV19 and TRBJ1-1, with D unresolved. Trimming stripped 2 bases from V and 6 bases from J, with 10 bases between. The length of the CDR3 is 13 residues. The V gene's germline CDR1 is LNHDA and CDR2 SQIVND (reference sequence). CDR3 loop: CASSIYWSAEAFF. CDR3 in DNA: TGTGCCAGTAGTATATATTGGAGCGCTGAAGCTTTCTTT.

Details on this clone: This sample includes further DNA sequences coding for the same CDR3. The chain carries TRBV4-1 and TRBJ1-1, with D uncertain. Trimming removed 0 bases from V and 1 base from J, with 3 bases in between. Per the germline V gene, CDR1 is MGHRA and CDR2 is YSYEKL. This CDR3 spans 13 amino acids. In DNA, the CDR3 is TGCGCCAGCAGCCAAGATCGGAACACTGAAGCTTTCTTT. It encodes CASSQDRNTEAFF.

The chain combines TRBV6-1 with TRBJ1-4; TRBD1 matches 7 bases. Germline loops: CDR1 MNHNS, CDR2 SASEGT. J lost 8 bases, V lost 2 bases, and 8 bases had no gene match. The CDR3 contains 15 residues. CDR3 sequence reads: CASSEQEGAGEKLFF. The DNA of the CDR3 is TGTGCCAGCAGTGAACAGGAGGGGGCCGGCGAAAAACTGTTTTTT.

The V call is TRBV21-1, the J call TRBJ1-5. TRBV21-1 is flagged as a pseudogene. The CDR3 covers 13 residues. CDR3 nucleotide sequence: TGTGCCAGCAGCAACGGAGGGGCTCAGCCCCAGCATTTT. This gives the protein CASSNGGAQPQHF.

The J gene is TRBJ1-1, the V gene TRBV4-3; a weak D match, TRBD1 (6 bases). This CDR3 region has 14 residues. Per germline, CDR1 LGHNA and CDR2 YSLEER. V lost 0 bases and J lost 1, with 6 bases in between. CDR3 DNA sequence: TGCGCCAGCAGCCAAGACAGGGGGAACACTGAAGCTTTCTTT. Protein product: CASSQDRGNTEAFF.

This chain uses TRBV7-3 with TRBJ1-1; no clear D gene. Germline assignment: CDR1 SGHTA and CDR2 FQGTGA. This CDR3 has 15 amino acids. V lost 5 bases to trimming and J lost 0 bases, with 13 bases between them. The CDR3 DNA reads TGTGCCAGCAGCCCTGCTGGGCTGATGAACACTGAAGCTTTCTTT. Encoded protein: CASSPAGLMNTEAFF.

V usage is TRBV19 and J usage is TRBJ2-1; 10 bases agree with TRBD1. The germline gives CDR1 LNHDA, CDR2 SQIVND (reference sequence). This CDR3 has 14 amino acids. Losses at the gene ends were 9 bases for V and 3 bases for J; bases not matched to a gene: 5. The CDR3 protein is CASKDRGIYNEQFF. In DNA, the CDR3 is TGTGCCAGCAAGGACAGGGGGATCTACAATGAGCAGTTCTTC.

V gene TRBV27 combines with J gene TRBJ2-5; 10 nucleotides align to TRBD1. The junction had 13 bases not matched to a gene; V was cut back by 2 bases and J by 4 bases. The length of the CDR3 is 18 residues. Looked up from germline, CDR1 is MNHEY and CDR2 is SMNVEV (reference sequence). The CDR3 is CASSLPDEDRGMGETQYF. The CDR3 nucleotides are TGTGCCAGCAGTTTACCCGACGAGGACAGGGGGATGGGAGAGACCCAGTACTTC.

The chain combines TRBV10-3 with TRBJ1-2; no clear D. The V end lost 0 bases, the J end lost 1 base, and 6 bases lay between the germline ends. The germline gives CDR1 ENHRY, CDR2 SYGVKD. This CDR3 is 14 amino acids long. CDR3 sequence: CAISESAINYGYTF. For the CDR3, the DNA is TGTGCCATCAGTGAGTCGGCCATTAACTATGGCTACACCTTC.